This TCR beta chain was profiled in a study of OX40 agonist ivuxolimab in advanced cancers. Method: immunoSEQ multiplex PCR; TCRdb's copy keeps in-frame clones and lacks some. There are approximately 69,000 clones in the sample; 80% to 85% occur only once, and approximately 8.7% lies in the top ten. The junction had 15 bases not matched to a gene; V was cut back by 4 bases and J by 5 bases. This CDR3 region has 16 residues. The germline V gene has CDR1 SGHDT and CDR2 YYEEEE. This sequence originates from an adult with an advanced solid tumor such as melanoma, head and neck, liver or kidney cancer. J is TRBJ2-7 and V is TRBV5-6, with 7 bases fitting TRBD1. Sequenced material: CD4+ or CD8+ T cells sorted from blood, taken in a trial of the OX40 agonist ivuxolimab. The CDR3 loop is CASSPSGQELSHEQYF. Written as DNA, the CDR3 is TGTGCCAGCAGCCCGAGCGGACAGGAACTTTCCCACGAGCAGTACTTC.